This is a list of T cell receptor beta chains from one sample in a study of a mutant IDH1 vaccine in newly diagnosed glioma. Antigens for these TCRs are unknown. The repertoire was sequenced with immunoSEQ multiplex PCR; TCRdb's copy has only in-frame clones and lacks some. Of about 41,000 clones listed, about 79% are singletons. This material consisted of PBMCs, taken from a glioma patient whose treatment included an IDH1 peptide vaccine. The receptors were gathered from a woman in her 40s with glioma. Some clones in this sample may be carry-over from other donors' samples. CDR3s include the opening cysteine and the closing phenylalanine or tryptophan. Fields, in order: D gene, V gene, CDR3 length, CDR3 protein. The D gene is left open where the match is weak.

>.|TRBV20-1|9
CSASAGYTF
>.|TRBV7-9|11
CASSSGSEAFF
>TRBD2|TRBV30|17
CAWSIGLAGRSSYEQYF
>.|TRBV10-3|16
CAISESTAMRTGELFF
>.|TRBV6-5|15
CASSYSDTLGNTIYF
>.|TRBV25-1|14
CASYTFSEQETQYF
>.|TRBV6-1|15
CASSENYSGANVLTF
>TRBD1|TRBV23-1|15
CASQGRGHDNQPQHF
>TRBD1|TRBV28|15
CASSLGQGYRLQAFF
>TRBD2|TRBV5-1|15
CASSFSAGGPGEQYF
>.|TRBV5-1|15
CASSFTGDIHYEQYF
>TRBD2|TRBV13|15
CASSSRGVAKNIQYF
>.|TRBV20-1|11
CSARSTIGAFF
>.|TRBV28|16
CASSLEVFSGTYEQYF
>.|TRBV4-2|15
CASSQDGGWGNTIYF
>TRBD2|TRBV2|13
CASRSGKSYEQYF